The present T cell receptor (beta chain) was sequenced within a study of beta chain features in type 1 diabetes. Study summary: Analysis included roughly 100 million sorted cells drawn from all samples. The study's findings and limits: Equally in patients and controls, shorter templates might have been favored by PCR.

There are a few counts of this clone. Its antigen is not known. All of the isolated RNA was reverse transcribed, so expressed TCRB transcripts were sequenced. Clones were read by immunoSEQ multiplex PCR, and TCRdb kept only the in-frame ones, dropping some. The table shows about 450,000 clones, with about an eighth occurring only once. The ends were cut back, 5 bases at V and 4 bases at J, with 12 bases in the middle. Germline-derived CDR1 and CDR2 are SQVTM and ANQGSEA. The CDR3 extends over 14 amino acids. The sequencing sample was made of naive CD4+ T cells from blood. This chain uses TRBV29-1 with TRBJ2-6, with D possibly being TRBD1 (6 bases). This receptor was obtained from a woman between 18 and 30 years old in good health. The DNA for the CDR3 is TGCAGCGTTCAAAGGACAGCCGGGGCCAACGTCCTGACTTTC. The encoded protein is CSVQRTAGANVLTF.